The rows below give T cell receptor beta chains drawn from one sample of a study of post-analysis software for immune sequencing data. TCRdb processed the PCR reads anew with MiXCR; each CDR3 protein has one entry. The sample holds roughly 800,000 distinct CDR3 sequences, 25% to 30% seen once. Sequencing input: blood. The source of these receptors is a girl aged 5 to 17 with multiple sclerosis. Both conserved end residues are part of each CDR3. D genes are given only for firm matches. The size entry is marked missing in some rows and otherwise reads once, few, many or a size class.

J gene | D gene | clone size | V gene | CDR3 DNA | CDR3 protein
TRBJ2-1 | TRBD2 | NA | TRBV6-1 | TGTGCCAGTACGCGGGAGGGCCCCCATGAGCAGTTCTTC | CASTREGPHEQFF
TRBJ1-4 | NA | NA | TRBV27 | TGTGCCAGCAGTTCCACGGCCGGACGGGAAAAACTGTTTTTT | CASSSTAGREKLFF
TRBJ1-6 | NA | few | TRBV6-5 | TGTGCCAGCAGTTACTCGGCAGGGAATTCACCCCTCCACTTT | CASSYSAGNSPLHF
TRBJ1-1 | TRBD1 | NA | TRBV12-3/TRBV12-4 | TGTGCCAGCAGCTGGGGACAGGAGGCTTTCTTT | CASSWGQEAFF
TRBJ2-6 | NA | NA | TRBV5-5 | TGTGCCAGCAGTCCGGGACCCGTTAGCTCTGGGGCCAACGTCCTGACTTTC | CASSPGPVSSGANVLTF
TRBJ2-1 | NA | NA | TRBV20-1 | TGCAGTGCTAGCGGGGGACAGATCCACGGGAATGAGCAGTTCTTC | CSASGGQIHGNEQFF
TRBJ2-7 | TRBD1 | NA | TRBV6-1 | TGTGCCAGCAGTGGACAGGGGCTCAACGAGCAGTACTTC | CASSGQGLNEQYF
TRBJ2-3 | TRBD1 | NA | TRBV4-3 | TGCGCCAGCAGCCAAGATCTGACAGGGGGCCCAGATACGCAGTATTTT | CASSQDLTGGPDTQYF
TRBJ1-5 | NA | NA | TRBV5-1 | TGCGCCAGCAGCCCGAGTACTACAGGGACGGGCGGCAATCAGCCCCAGCATTTT | CASSPSTTGTGGNQPQHF
TRBJ2-7 | NA | NA | TRBV24-1 | TGTGCCACCAGTGTTAGATGGCCGCCTGGGAACGAGCAGTACTTC | CATSVRWPPGNEQYF
TRBJ2-2 | NA | few | TRBV29-1 | TGCAGCGCATGGGTTGGCACCGGGGAGCTGTTTTTT | CSAWVGTGELFF
TRBJ2-1 | NA | NA | TRBV7-2 | TGTGCCAGCAGCCCTGTAGGGGGTGAGCAGTTCTTC | CASSPVGGEQFF
TRBJ2-2 | NA | few | TRBV5-6 | TGTGCCAGCAGCGTGGCGGTTTCCTTAAACACCGGGGAGCTGTTTTTT | CASSVAVSLNTGELFF
TRBJ2-1 | TRBD2 | NA | TRBV19 | TGTGCCAGTAGTATAGATCTTATTAGCGGGACGCAGTTCTTC | CASSIDLISGTQFF
TRBJ2-2 | TRBD1 | NA | TRBV20-1 | TGCAGTGCTGGGGGACAGGGGGCTGGCGGGGAGCTGTTTTTT | CSAGGQGAGGELFF
TRBJ2-4 | NA | NA | TRBV28 | TGTGCCAGCAGCACTGGAGAGGGGCGCGCCAAAAACATTCAGTACTTC | CASSTGEGRAKNIQYF
TRBJ2-5 | TRBD1 | few | TRBV6-6 | TGTGCCAGCACCCGCGTCAGGGGGCCGGAGACCCAGTACTTC | CASTRVRGPETQYF
TRBJ2-5 | TRBD2 | NA | TRBV11-2 | TGTGCCAGCAGTTCCGGGACTACCAGCTCGGGAGAGACCCAGTACTTC | CASSSGTTSSGETQYF
TRBJ1-2 | TRBD1 | NA | TRBV11-2 | TGTGCCAGCAGCTCTAGGACAGGGGGCGCGGGAGGCTACACCTTC | CASSSRTGGAGGYTF
TRBJ2-7 | TRBD2 | few | TRBV10-2 | TGCGCCACCGGAGGGGCTAGCGGGACCTCCTACGAGCAGTACTTC | CATGGASGTSYEQYF
TRBJ2-7 | NA | NA | TRBV7-9 | TGTGCCAGCAGCTTAGTGGGCTCCACGGAGGGTTCCGAGCAGTACTTC | CASSLVGSTEGSEQYF
TRBJ1-1 | NA | once | TRBV20-1 | TGCAGTGCTATAAGGCCCTTCGGGGACACTGAAGCTTTCTTT | CSAIRPFGDTEAFF
TRBJ2-3 | TRBD2 | NA | TRBV29-1 | TGCAGCGCCCGACTAGCCGCCGACACAGATACGCAGTATTTT | CSARLAADTDTQYF
TRBJ2-5 | TRBD2 | few | TRBV6-6 | TGTGCCAGCACCAGAGGCCCGCTAGCGGGAGAGACCCAGTACTTC | CASTRGPLAGETQYF
TRBJ1-4 | NA | few | TRBV10-3 | TGTGCCATCAGCCAGGGCCCTAATGAAAAACTGTTTTTT | CAISQGPNEKLFF
TRBJ2-1 | NA | few | TRBV18 | TGTGCCAGCTCACCCGTCAGGGCCGCCAATGAGCAGTTCTTC | CASSPVRAANEQFF
TRBJ2-1 | NA | few | TRBV10-2 | TGCGCCAGCAGTGAGTTCGCAGCCAGCTCCTACAATGAGCAGTTCTTC | CASSEFAASSYNEQFF
TRBJ2-7 | TRBD2 | NA | TRBV7-9 | TGTGCCAGCAGCCCTGGGACTAGCGGGAGTACCAACGAGCAGTACTTC | CASSPGTSGSTNEQYF
TRBJ2-7 | NA | NA | TRBV6-1 | TGTGCCAGCAGTGAAGATATTGGCGGCTCCTACGAGCAGTACTTC | CASSEDIGGSYEQYF
TRBJ1-2 | TRBD1 | NA | TRBV28 | TGTGCCAGCAGTTTAATCGGGACAGGGGATCGTGGCTACACCTTC | CASSLIGTGDRGYTF
TRBJ2-7 | TRBD2 | once | TRBV3-1 | TGTACCAGCAACCAAGCGAGGGACTATCCCCTCTACGAGCAGTACTTC | CTSNQARDYPLYEQYF
TRBJ2-1 | NA | NA | TRBV6-2/TRBV6-3 | TGTGCCAGCCTTGCTCGTGGGGGACGGGGAAATGAGCAGTTCTTC | CASLARGGRGNEQFF
TRBJ2-7 | NA | few | TRBV7-9 | TGTGCCAGCAGCTTATGGGCAGGGGCATCCAGCTACGAGCAGTACTTC | CASSLWAGASSYEQYF
TRBJ2-1 | TRBD1 | NA | TRBV20-1 | TGCAGTGCGACCGGGACAGGCAGCGCGAATGAGCAGTTCTTC | CSATGTGSANEQFF
TRBJ1-2 | NA | NA | TRBV4-1 | TGCGCCAGCAGCCGCGTCTGGGGGGGCTACACCTTC | CASSRVWGGYTF
TRBJ2-3 | TRBD2 | NA | TRBV20-1 | TGCAGTGCTAGCCCCCTAGCGGGGCTAACAGATACGCAGTATTTT | CSASPLAGLTDTQYF
TRBJ1-3 | TRBD1 | NA | TRBV7-9 | TGTGCCAGCAGCTCCTCAACAGGGGCCGGTGGAAACACCATATATTTT | CASSSSTGAGGNTIYF
TRBJ2-2 | NA | few | TRBV4-3 | TGCGCCAGCAGCCAAGATCGAGGGACGGAGCTGTTTTTT | CASSQDRGTELFF
TRBJ2-3 | NA | NA | TRBV6-5 | TGTGCCAGCAGTTCCCTCGCGAACCCCACAGATACGCAGTATTTT | CASSSLANPTDTQYF
TRBJ1-4 | NA | NA | TRBV6-5 | TGTGCCAGCAGTTACTCGGCAGGGGAAGGGGTTAATGAAAAACTGTTTTTT | CASSYSAGEGVNEKLFF
TRBJ2-1 | TRBD1 | few | TRBV4-1 | TGCGCCAGCAGCCAGACGGGGACAGGGGGCTACAATGAGCAGTTCTTC | CASSQTGTGGYNEQFF
TRBJ2-7 | NA | NA | TRBV7-9 | TGTGCCAGCAGCTTAATGGGGCGGGGCATCGACGAGCAGTACTTC | CASSLMGRGIDEQYF
TRBJ1-2 | TRBD1 | few | TRBV20-1 | TGCAGTGCTAGAGAACAGGGGAACTATGGCTACACCTTC | CSAREQGNYGYTF
TRBJ2-7 | NA | few | TRBV10-3 | TGTGCCATCAGTGAGTCCGGCGCTCTAGGGGGGTTTTACGAGCAGTACTTC | CAISESGALGGFYEQYF
TRBJ2-3 | NA | NA | TRBV4-3 | TGCGCCAGCAGCCAGCGGGGTTCGGGGGAGGATACGCAGTATTTT | CASSQRGSGEDTQYF
TRBJ1-2 | TRBD1 | NA | TRBV12-3/TRBV12-4 | TGTGCCAGTAAGCAGGGGGCGATGAGGGGCCACACCTTC | CASKQGAMRGHTF
TRBJ1-2 | NA | few | TRBV7-2 | TGTGCCGGCAGCTTAGAAGTTCGGGGGAACTATGGCTACACCTTC | CAGSLEVRGNYGYTF
TRBJ1-2 | TRBD1 | NA | TRBV15 | TGTGCCACCGGACGTGGACAGGCTGGTTCTGACGGCTACACCTTC | CATGRGQAGSDGYTF
TRBJ2-3 | NA | NA | TRBV5-1 | TGCGCCAACAGCTTGGGACTGTTCACAGATACGCAGTATTTT | CANSLGLFTDTQYF
TRBJ1-2 | NA | NA | TRBV7-2 | TGTGCCAGCAACTCACCTTCCTTGGGGGGGTTATGGGGCTACACCTTC | CASNSPSLGGLWGYTF
TRBJ2-7 | NA | NA | TRBV7-9 | TGTGCCAGCAGCCTCCTCGCAGATTACTCCTACGAGCAGTACTTC | CASSLLADYSYEQYF
TRBJ2-5 | NA | NA | TRBV5-1 | TGCGCCAGCAGCCCACGGGAAGGGTTCAATGAGCAGTACTTC | CASSPREGFNEQYF
TRBJ2-3 | TRBD2 | NA | TRBV7-2 | TGTGCCAGCATGCCCGGACTAGCGGGAACAGATACGCAGTATTTT | CASMPGLAGTDTQYF